This TCR beta chain was sequenced during a study of response to subunit inactivated influenza vaccine. The CDR3 sequence is 11 residues long. V lost 8 bases to trimming and J lost 3 bases, with 5 bases between them. Using its own MiXCR run on the RT-PCR reads, TCRdb lists one record per CDR3 protein. Here the sample spans under 800,000 distinct CDR3 sequences, about 14% being singletons. This rearrangement joins TRBV12-3 or TRBV12-4 to TRBJ2-1; D uncertain. The sample was PBMCs from blood, taken 14 to 15 days before vaccination. This clonotype was sampled from a man between 45 and 60 years old who received an inactivated influenza vaccine. The DNA of the CDR3 is TGTGCCAGCGGATACTACAATGAGCAGTTCTTC. This codes for CASGYYNEQFF.